Sequencing of this T cell receptor beta chain was carried out in a study of T cell repertoires and HLA-DP antigens (dated by TCRdb to the late 2010s). Study-level background: Using HeLa cells transduced to present allogeneic HLA-DP, the study set up an in vitro model of CD4+ T cell alloreactivity. On average, about 0.2 ug of DNA went in for sorted CD137+CD4+ samples, versus roughly 1.3 ug for pre-culture CD4+ samples. Of the three donors, two were male and one was female, with ages ranging from the 18-to-29 band to the 60-to-69 band. The two alloantigens modelled structurally similar versus dissimilar alloantigens, differing from self at one and around ten peptide-binding groove amino acids, respectively.

Magnetic bead negative selection was used to isolate untouched CD4+ T cells from Ficoll-separated PBMC, with an average purity of approximately 98%. Untouched CD4+ T cells were isolated from Ficoll-separated PBMC with magnetic beads, reaching roughly 98% purity with negligible CD8+ contamination. Peripheral blood mononuclear cells came from the buffy coats of a few healthy blood donors, who served as the study's donors. All three donors were CMV seronegative. The DNeasy Blood & Tissue Kit was used for extraction of genomic DNA. TCRB sequencing was performed on genomic DNA from sorted CD137+CD4+ cells and pre-culture CD4+ baseline samples from each subject. The immunoSEQ multiplex PCR, with forward primers for 54 TRBV segments and reverse primers for 13 TRBJ segments, was used to amplify TCRB CDR3 regions. Pre-culture CD4+ samples were sequenced at deep resolution with a target of hundreds of thousands of T cell genomes. Sequencing of amplicons was performed on an Illumina HiSeq System, and 87 bp reads covering the CDR3 were generated. In the original analysis: Correction for PCR and sequencing errors was applied to reads, and CDR3 regions were defined through alignment to IMGT reference sequences. Template and unique rearrangement counts were estimated using synthetic template pools. Clonality was computed by subtracting Pielou's evenness from 1. The Daley-Smith estimator was used to estimate richness. Morisita's index served as the measure of repertoire overlap. Clones present in cultured samples but not detected in the pre-culture repertoire of the same donor were defined as low-abundance clones. Sourced from immuneACCESS, this table was stored by TCRdb with only in-frame sequences that have V and J called. A share of the clones is absent; for the studies checked, an unresolved V gene accounts for under half, and the remainder has no known explanation. Clone size and the V and J calls come from that table; the DNA yielded D and trimming. A total of around 100,000 clones appear in this sample, approximately 92% of them only once. The biggest ten clones account for approximately 0.29% of the sample.

In the case of this clone: The clone's antigen remains unknown. The input lacks base qualities; no much larger clone sits a single base away.

Study-wide conclusions, independent of this receptor: Similar clonality (around 0.36) was observed for sorted CD137+ cells against both alloantigens, and this clonality was much higher than that observed in pre-culture samples (roughly 0.041). Average cumulative frequency of clones undetected before culture was roughly 36% against one allele and 50.6% against the other. The study was limited by having just a few donors, by relying on a non-physiological HeLa antigen-presenting system, and by using total CD4+ cells as responders. Separate analysis of naive and memory CD4+ repertoires was not performed.

V gives up 4 bases and J gives up 4 bases, and the segment between their germline ends measures 14 bases. From cysteine to phenylalanine, the CDR3 is 15 amino acids long. The read is trimmed to its CDR3 DNA, 45 bases read in frame from base 1. Taken from the germline V gene (reference sequence), the CDR1 and CDR2 loops are MNHNY and SVGAGI. This sequence was found in a woman aged 18-35 years in good health and CMV-seronegative. Material for sequencing was CD4+ T cells from PBMCs. This sequence uses TRBV6-6 and TRBJ1-5, with TRBD1 as a weak D call on 5 bases. The nucleotides read TGTGCCAGCAGTTCCATCAGGGCACCAAATCAGCCCCAGCATTTT. Protein translation: CASSSIRAPNQPQHF.